This T cell receptor (beta chain) was recovered during a study of cytomegalovirus exposure and HLA in healthy donors. About the study: An earlier analysis identified 120 million or so unique TCR beta sequences in approximately 190 million T cells. General study results and limits: In vitro checks showed that a few CMV-associated chains really do target CMV antigens. An analysis done earlier found most TCR beta V segments productive about 87% or about 30% of the time.

With respect to this clone: Its antigen is not identified.

Primers for the PCR totalled 60 Vbeta and 13 Jbeta. TCRdb's table, derived via immunoSEQ multiplex PCR, lists solely in-frame clones and lacks some. The table has 200,000 or so clones, approximately 80% seen once. This CDR3 region has 14 residues. From germline, CDR1 is MNHNS and CDR2 SASEGT. V shed 1 base and J shed 4 bases, with 11 bases lying between them. This receptor was obtained from a man aged 50-60 years in good health and CMV-seronegative. The sequencing input was PBMCs. V and J are TRBV6-1 and TRBJ2-7, with D perhaps TRBD1 (5 bases). The CDR3: CASSEGQGGYEQYF. CDR3 DNA: TGTGCCAGCAGTGAAGGGCAGGGCGGTTACGAGCAGTACTTC.